This T cell receptor (beta chain) emerged from a study of human T cells and chemical hapten exposure. About the research overall: Minor volume differences among pooled libraries chiefly drove per-sample TCR yield variation.

The time point here: healthy volunteer bleed at 6 weeks. Whole blood, unfractionated, served as the material for total RNA extraction. Study findings and constraints: Sensitization with DPC brought no change to TCRs above 1 in 1000 in frequency.

About this clonotype: No antigen is known for it.

TCRdb reanalysed the RACE reads using MiXCR and keeps one entry per CDR3 protein. The sample yields around 47,000 distinct CDR3 sequences, around 4% seen once. Looked up from germline, CDR1 is LGHNA and CDR2 is YNFKEQ. With 0 bases removed from V and 4 bases from J, the gap between germline ends came to 13 bases. There are 15 residues in the CDR3. The J gene is TRBJ2-7, the V gene TRBV4-2; no definite D call. The source of this sequence is a human donor in good health. Some clones in this sample may be carry-over from other donors' samples. The sequenced sample consisted of whole blood. The CDR3 loop is CASSQEPGRPYEQYF. Here the CDR3 DNA reads TGTGCCAGCAGCCAAGAACCCGGTCGACCATACGAGCAGTACTTC.